The 2 T cell receptor beta chains reported below all come from one sample, sequenced in a study of blood T cell repertoires in COVID-19. Produced via immunoSEQ multiplex PCR; TCRdb's table is partial and in-frame only. Here the sample spans under 70,000 clones, 84% being singletons. Sequenced: peripheral blood. These receptor sequences come from a woman aged 80 or over with acute or convalescent COVID-19.

V is TRBV11-3 and J is TRBJ2-3; D ambiguous. CDR3 length: 14 amino acids. V dropped 1 base and J dropped 0 bases, with 5 bases sitting between them. The V gene's germline CDR1 is SGHNT and CDR2 YENEEA. CDR3 region: CASSLGASTDTQYF. The CDR3 DNA sequence: TGTGCCAGCAGCTTAGGCGCTAGCACAGATACGCAGTATTTT. Complete variable domain (other parts from reference TRBV11-3 and TRBJ2-3): EAGVVQSPRYKIIEKKQPVAFWCNPISGHNTLYWYLQNLGQGPELLIRYENEEAVDDSQLPKDRFSAERLKGVDSTLKIQPAELGDSAVYLCASSLGASTDTQYFGPGTRLTVL.

This clone has only a few counts. The rearrangement joins TRBV24-1 to TRBJ2-2; perhaps TRBD2 as D (6 bases). CDR3 length equals 16 residues. Germline V gene data show CDR1 as KGHDR and CDR2 as SFDVKD. Trimming removed 3 bases from V and 7 bases from J, with 17 bases in between. The CDR3 bases are TGTGCCACCAGTGATGTCGGTACTAGCCTAAGCGGGGAGCTGTTTTTT. Protein sequence: CATSDVGTSLSGELFF.